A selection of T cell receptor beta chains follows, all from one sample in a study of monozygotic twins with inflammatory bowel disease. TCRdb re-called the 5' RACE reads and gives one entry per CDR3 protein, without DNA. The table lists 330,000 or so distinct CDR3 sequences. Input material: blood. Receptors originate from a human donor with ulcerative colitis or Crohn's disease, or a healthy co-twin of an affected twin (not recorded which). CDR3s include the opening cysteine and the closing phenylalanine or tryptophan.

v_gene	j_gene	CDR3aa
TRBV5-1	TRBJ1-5	CASTVGRQPQHF
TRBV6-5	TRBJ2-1	CASSYSELAFGVYNEQFF
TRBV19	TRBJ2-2	CASSIGGQNTGELFF
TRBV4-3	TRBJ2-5	CASSQDRAGGILYF
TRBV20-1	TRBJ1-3	CSAGTALSGNTIYF
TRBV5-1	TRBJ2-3	CASSLVGVSEREISDTQYF
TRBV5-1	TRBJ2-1	CARSRDRGGNEQFF
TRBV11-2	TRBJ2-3	CASSYPQGHLRDTQYF
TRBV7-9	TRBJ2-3	CASTLQTTSTDTQYF
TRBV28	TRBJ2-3	CASRQALNTQYF
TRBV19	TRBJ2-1	CASSISATSNEQFF
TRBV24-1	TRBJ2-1	CATSAGQGPPYNEQFF
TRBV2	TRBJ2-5	CASKGEGQETQYF
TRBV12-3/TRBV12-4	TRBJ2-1	CASSQGSRRAPTNEQFF
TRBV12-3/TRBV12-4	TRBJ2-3	CASSFGRDWTSGIDTDTQYF
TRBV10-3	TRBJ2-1	CAISRDSNHNEQFF
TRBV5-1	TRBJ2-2	CASSPGTHEAGELFF
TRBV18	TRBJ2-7	CASSLWGAQMDEQYF
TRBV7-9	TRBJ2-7	CASSLFPGAYEQYF
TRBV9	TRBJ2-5	CASSVGNSGTQETQYF
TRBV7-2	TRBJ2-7	CASSLEAGDWYEQYF
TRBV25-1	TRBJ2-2	CASSGTGSGGALGELFF
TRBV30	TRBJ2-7	CAWRAIGQAYEQYF
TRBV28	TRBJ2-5	CASNSRTGALRDQYF
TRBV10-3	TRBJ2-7	CAISHDTYEQYF
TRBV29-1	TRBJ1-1	CSVGPGNTEAFF
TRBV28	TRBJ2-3	CASRRTSGPTDTQYF